Listed here are 28 T cell receptor beta chains from one sample, sequenced in a study of shared clonotypes between healthy human individuals. Clones were sequenced by immunoSEQ multiplex PCR, and TCRdb holds only the in-frame ones, with some missing. The profile covers millions of clones, with 85% to 95% appearing a single time and 0.35% to 0.5% taken by the ten largest. The sample was naive CD4+ T cells from PBMCs. Subset indicated: CD45RA+ positively selected. The source is a man younger than 35 in good health. Some clones in this sample may be carry-over from other donors' samples.

V usage is TRBV7-8 and J usage is TRBJ1-4; D not resolved. The germline V and J ends were trimmed by 4 bases and 5 bases, with 14 bases remaining between them. The CDR3 runs 15 residues. Germline CDR1 is SGHVS and CDR2 is FQNEAQ. Here the CDR3 reads CASSSEGIRNEKLFF. The CDR3 nucleotides are TGTGCCAGCAGCTCCGAGGGTATCCGGAATGAAAAACTGTTTTTT.

The rearrangement uses TRBV28 and TRBJ1-2; TRBD1 matches 7 bases. V shed 1 base, J shed 8 bases, and the junction held 7 bases outside the gene matches. Germline V CDR1 and CDR2: MDHEN, SYDVKM. The CDR3 consists of 14 residues. Here the CDR3 DNA reads TGTGCCAGCAGTTTATTCGCGAGACAGGGAGGCTACACCTTC. This translates into CASSLFARQGGYTF.

This clone was detected once. The rearrangement joins TRBV6-1 to TRBJ2-7, with D perhaps TRBD1 (7 bases). The V gene's germline CDR1 is MNHNS and CDR2 SASEGT. The CDR3 is made up of 15 amino acids. Trimming pared 1 base from V and 6 bases from J, leaving 16 bases between. The CDR3 region has the DNA TGTGCCAGCAGTGAAGTTTGGTACAGGGGAGGCGAGCAGTACTTC. Amino acids: CASSEVWYRGGEQYF.

The chain employs TRBV19 and TRBJ2-7, with D perhaps TRBD1 or TRBD2 (6 bases each). Trimming cost V 6 bases and J 2 bases, with 20 bases left between them. Germline CDR1 and CDR2: LNHDA and SQIVND (reference sequence). The CDR3 has 16 amino acids. The DNA for the CDR3 is TGTGCCAGTAGGATGGGGGCCGGAGGGGCGACCTACGAGCAGTACTTC. This translates into CASRMGAGGATYEQYF.

This clone was counted once. The chain has TRBV18 and TRBJ2-5; D perhaps matches TRBD1 (6 bases). The germline CDR1 and CDR2 sequences are KGHSH and LQKENI. The length of the CDR3 is 15 residues. Trimming removed 0 bases at V and 2 bases at J, with 10 bases between. In DNA form, the CDR3 reads TGTGCCAGCTCACCACCGAGGGGGTCTCAAGAGACCCAGTACTTC. This codes for CASSPPRGSQETQYF.

This sequence joins TRBV14 and TRBJ2-1, with 12 bases identical to TRBD2. Germline assignment: CDR1 SGHDN and CDR2 FVKESK. After removal of 3 bases from V and 6 bases from J, the junction contained 6 bases not matched to a gene. The CDR3 consists of 16 residues. CDR3 sequence: CASSHLAGGPFNEQFF. The CDR3 coding sequence is TGTGCCAGCAGCCATCTAGCGGGAGGGCCCTTCAATGAGCAGTTCTTC.

J is TRBJ1-4 and V is TRBV5-4; no definite D call. The CDR3 loop spans 14 amino acids. Germline CDR1 is SGHNT and CDR2 is YYREEE (reference sequence). V lost 1 base, J lost 8 bases, and 12 bases lay in between. The CDR3 loop reads CASSLWGGSEKLFF. The CDR3 DNA reads TGTGCCAGCAGCTTGTGGGGTGGTAGCGAAAAACTGTTTTTT.

The genes are TRBV7-8 and TRBJ1-1, with TRBD1 matching over 7 bases. CDR3 length: 13 residues. From germline, CDR1 is SGHVS and CDR2 FQNEAQ. The ends lost 5 bases at V and 8 bases at J; junction bases unmatched: 8. DNA of the CDR3: TGTGCCAGCAGCCCCCGGACAGGCCCCGAAGCTTTCTTT. Amino acids: CASSPRTGPEAFF.

The V and J genes are TRBV28 and TRBJ1-1; D is perhaps TRBD1 (6 bases). V lost 10 bases and J 10 bases, leaving 16 bases between the germline ends. Germline-derived CDR1 and CDR2 are MDHEN and SYDVKM. There are 11 residues in the CDR3. This CDR3 reads CATFGGALAFF. CDR3 DNA: TGTGCCACCTTTGGGGGGGCGTTAGCTTTCTTT.

The chain combines TRBV18 with TRBJ2-1, with D maybe TRBD2 (5 bases). The CDR3 runs 15 residues. V was clipped by 3 bases and J by 9 bases, with 18 bases between them. Germline CDR1 and CDR2: KGHSH and LQKENI. CDR3 loop: CASSPLGGPAGEQFF. CDR3 sequence (DNA): TGTGCCAGCTCACCCTTAGGCGGTCCCGCGGGTGAGCAGTTCTTC. Full variable domain (missing parts from reference TRBV18 and TRBJ2-1): NAGVMQNPRHLVRRRGQEARLRCSPMKGHSHVYWYRQLPEEGLKFMVYLQKENIIDESGMPKERFSAEFPKEGPSILRIQQVVRGDSAAYFCASSPLGGPAGEQFFGPGTRLTVL.

CDR3 sequence: CASSLGTGEINEKLFF. In DNA, the CDR3 is TGCGCCAGCAGCTTGGGGACAGGGGAGATAAATGAAAAACTGTTTTTT. J is TRBJ1-4 and V is TRBV5-1; 9 bases map to TRBD1. The CDR3 is 16 amino acids. With 0 bases clipped from V and 5 bases from J, the junction kept 5 bases outside the gene matches. Per germline, CDR1 SGHRS and CDR2 YFSETQ.

The V and J genes are TRBV4-2 and TRBJ1-2; TRBD1 aligns across 12 bases. Germline trimming cut 5 bases from V and 0 bases from J; bases unmatched to any gene: 7. Looked up from germline, CDR1 is LGHNA and CDR2 is YNFKEQ. The CDR3 runs to 17 residues. The CDR3 DNA reads TGTGCCAGCAGCTTGCCGGGACAGGGGGCGTCTAACTATGGCTACACCTTC. Protein sequence: CASSLPGQGASNYGYTF.

The chain carries TRBV19 and TRBJ1-3; D remains ambiguous. V lost 6 bases and J lost 5, with 14 bases in between. Per germline, CDR1 LNHDA and CDR2 SQIVND (reference sequence). This CDR3 contains 14 residues. The CDR3, as DNA: TGTGCCAGTAGCCCCGGAAGAGAGAGAAACACCATATATTTT. The encoded protein is CASSPGRERNTIYF.

This chain connects TRBV20-1 to TRBJ2-7; D is undetermined. Germline CDR1 reads DFQATT; CDR2 reads SNEGSKA (reference sequence). The CDR3 contains 11 residues. Trimming stripped 7 bases from V and 4 bases from J, with 11 bases between. CDR3: CSVPERYEQYF. The CDR3 DNA sequence: TGCAGTGTCCCAGAGAGATACGAGCAGTACTTC.

The chain joins TRBV6-1 to TRBJ1-1; 7 bases line up with TRBD1. There are 15 residues in the CDR3. J was trimmed by 5 bases and V by 10 bases; bases with no gene match: 16. Germline V lookup: CDR1 MNHNS, CDR2 SASEGT. The CDR3 is CATLPPGGKRTEAFF. In DNA, the CDR3 is TGTGCCACCCTACCGCCAGGGGGAAAGAGGACTGAAGCTTTCTTT.

Only one count was recorded for this clone. The chain has TRBV25-1 and TRBJ2-7; 7 nucleotides match TRBD1. The V gene's germline CDR1 is MGHDK and CDR2 SYGVNS. The CDR3 is 13 amino acids. The V segment lost 2 bases and the J segment 2 bases; nucleotides outside the gene matches: 0. This chain's CDR3 is CASSEQGAYEQYF. CDR3 nucleotide sequence: TGTGCCAGCAGTGAACAGGGGGCCTACGAGCAGTACTTC.

The rearrangement links TRBV5-1 to TRBJ2-2; 7 nucleotides align to TRBD1. Per the germline V gene, CDR1 is SGHRS and CDR2 is YFSETQ. This CDR3 region has 19 residues. Trimming at V came to 3 bases and at J to 5 bases, leaving 19 bases not matched to a gene. As DNA, the CDR3 is TGCGCCAGCAGCTCACAGGGGCCCCCAAGACTAACGCGTACCGGGGAGCTGTTTTTT. Amino acid sequence: CASSSQGPPRLTRTGELFF.

The V and J genes are TRBV11-1 and TRBJ2-4, with unresolved D. CDR1 SGHAT and CDR2 FQDESV come from the germline V gene (reference sequence). The ends were cut back, 3 bases at V and 8 bases at J, with 11 bases in the middle. This CDR3 comprises 13 residues. DNA for the CDR3: TGTGCCAGCAGCTTCGGACCACGGGACATTCAGTACTTC. Translation gives CASSFGPRDIQYF.

This clone was observed once. The chain is built from TRBV5-4 and TRBJ2-7; TRBD2 agrees at 13 bases. V shed 4 bases, J shed 6 bases, and the junction held 7 bases outside the gene matches. Germline assignment: CDR1 SGHNT and CDR2 YYREEE (reference sequence). The CDR3 loop spans 15 amino acids. CDR3 nucleotide sequence: TGTGCCAGCAGCCCCACTAGCGGGAGGGCCGGCGAGCAGTACTTC. Translated, it gives CASSPTSGRAGEQYF.

The chain has TRBV4-2 and TRBJ1-1, with 11 bases that match TRBD1. This CDR3 spans 14 amino acids. Looked up from germline, CDR1 is LGHNA and CDR2 is YNFKEQ. V dropped 0 bases and J dropped 8; count of bases not matched to a gene: 2. CDR3 bases: TGTGCCAGCAGCCAAGAGGGACAGGGGGAAGAAGCTTTCTTT. It codes for CASSQEGQGEEAFF.

This clone was counted a single time. V and J are TRBV9 and TRBJ2-3, with no clear D. In germline, CDR1 is SGDLS, CDR2 YYNGEE. Between the trimmed V and J ends, which lost 7 bases and 2 bases, there was a span of 5 bases. CDR3 length: 11 amino acids. In nucleotides, the CDR3 is TGTGCCAGCGGTGCCACAGATACGCAGTATTTT. This encodes CASGATDTQYF.

V gene TRBV7-9 combines with J gene TRBJ1-1; D is undetermined. This CDR3 is 14 amino acids long. Between the trimmed V and J ends, which lost 11 bases and 3 bases, there was a span of 19 bases. Germline V lookup: CDR1 SEHNR, CDR2 FQNEAQ (reference sequence). CDR3 sequence reads: CAGLAGPLDTEAFF. DNA of the CDR3: TGTGCCGGTCTAGCAGGACCTTTGGACACTGAAGCTTTCTTT.

CDR3 residues: CASSEDPGTGRYEQFF. In nucleotides, the CDR3 is TGTGCCAGCAGTGAAGATCCCGGGACAGGGCGATACGAGCAGTTCTTC. The chain couples TRBV2 to TRBJ2-1; TRBD1 agrees at 9 bases. The CDR3 covers 16 residues. Germline CDR1 SNHLY, CDR2 FYNNEI. J gave up 10 bases and V 1 base, and 11 bases lay outside the gene matches.

J is TRBJ2-7 and V is TRBV9, with 9 bases fitting TRBD2. Germline CDR1 is SGDLS and CDR2 is YYNGEE. With 0 bases clipped from V and 7 bases from J, the junction kept 8 bases outside the gene matches. This CDR3 comprises 15 residues. This chain's CDR3 is CASSVGVAGAREQYF. CDR3 sequence (DNA): TGTGCCAGCAGCGTAGGCGTAGCGGGAGCGCGAGAGCAGTACTTC.

CDR3 DNA sequence: TGTGCCAGCAGTCCAAGACAGTACAATCAGCCCCAGCATTTT. This sequence encodes CASSPRQYNQPQHF. This chain joins TRBV6-6 and TRBJ1-5; tentatively, D is TRBD1 (5 bases). Germline V gene sequence: CDR1 MNHNY, CDR2 SVGAGI (reference sequence). Trimming removed 5 bases from V and 3 bases from J, with 11 bases in between. The CDR3 length is 14 residues.

V gene TRBV19 combines with J gene TRBJ2-7; D call uncertain. V lost 4 bases and J lost 5, with 6 bases in between. Germline V gene lookup returns CDR1 LNHDA and CDR2 SQIVND (reference sequence). The CDR3 totals 11 residues. CDR3 residues: CASSTRDEQYF. CDR3 sequence (DNA): TGTGCCAGTAGTACCCGGGACGAGCAGTACTTC.

This chain joins TRBV4-2 and TRBJ2-1, with a possible D match to TRBD1 (6 bases). The CDR3 runs to 14 residues. CDR1 and CDR2 (germline): LGHNA, YNFKEQ. V lost 0 bases, J lost 8 bases, and 11 bases lay in between. The CDR3 DNA follows: TGTGCCAGCAGCCAAGATCCAGGGGATGATGAGCAGTTCTTC. This translates into CASSQDPGDDEQFF.

This chain links TRBV7-3 with TRBJ1-2; no firm D call. CDR1 is SGHTA, CDR2 FQGTGA, per germline. V gave up 2 bases and J gave up 8 bases, with 12 bases separating them. CDR3 length: 13 amino acids. CDR3 in DNA: TGTGCCAGCAGCTTAGATTCCGGGCAGGGCTACACCTTC. Translating gives CASSLDSGQGYTF.